This passage covers 2 T cell receptor beta chains from one sample sequenced in a study of cytomegalovirus exposure and HLA in healthy donors. Profiled with immunoSEQ multiplex PCR; TCRdb holds only in-frame clones, not every one. The table includes about 130,000 clones, about nine tenths detected once. The source material was PBMCs. Every receptor here comes from a woman aged 18-29 years in good health and CMV-seronegative.

The chain uses TRBV5-1 and TRBJ2-7; 14 nucleotides agree with TRBD2. V trimming: 4 bases; J trimming: 8 bases; junction bases outside the gene matches: 11. This CDR3 spans 16 amino acids. The germline V gene encodes CDR1 SGHRS and CDR2 YFSETQ. CDR3 nucleotides: TGCGCCAGCAGCACGGGACTAGCGGGAGCGGTCGTCAAGCAGTACTTC. Translated, it gives CASSTGLAGAVVKQYF. Together with reference TRBV5-1 and TRBJ2-7, the CDR3 gives the full variable domain: KAGVTQTPRYLIKTRGQQVTLSCSPISGHRSVSWYQQTPGQGLQFLFEYFSETQRNKGNFPGRFSGRQFSNSRSEMNVSTLELGDSALYLCASSTGLAGAVVKQYFGPGTRLTVT.

This clone was observed a few times. This sequence joins TRBV28 and TRBJ2-7; D perhaps matches TRBD1 (6 bases). Per germline, CDR1 MDHEN and CDR2 SYDVKM. Trimming stripped 4 bases from V and 3 bases from J, with 13 bases between. The CDR3 is made up of 14 amino acids. The CDR3 DNA follows: TGTGCCAGCAGTTCCGGGACAACGATCTACGAGCAGTACTTC. As protein: CASSSGTTIYEQYF.